The 22 T cell receptor beta chains reported below all come from one sample, sequenced in a study of blood T cell repertoires in COVID-19. TCRdb's table, derived via immunoSEQ multiplex PCR, lists solely in-frame clones and lacks some. Among over 70,000 clones listed, 83% were seen once. Source material: peripheral blood. These receptors all stem from a man aged 25 to 45 with COVID-19, enrolled during active disease.

The gene calls are TRBV5-5 and TRBJ1-5, with D perhaps matching TRBD1 (5 bases). V was shortened by 4 bases and J by 0 bases, with 14 bases between the two germline ends. The CDR3 is 16 residues long. Germline V gives CDR1 SGHKS, CDR2 YYEKEE (reference sequence). The chain's CDR3 is CASSTEGRLSNQPQHF. The CDR3 nucleotides are TGTGCCAGCAGCACGGAGGGGCGGCTTAGCAATCAGCCCCAGCATTTT. Combining the CDR3 with reference TRBV5-5 and TRBJ1-5 gives the whole variable domain DAGVTQSPTHLIKTRGQQVTLRCSPISGHKSVSWYQQVLGQGPQFIFQYYEKEERGRGNFPDRFSARQFPNYSSELNVNALLLGDSALYLCASSTEGRLSNQPQHFGDGTRLSIL.

The chain employs TRBV11-2 and TRBJ2-1; D remains ambiguous. Per germline, CDR1 SGHAT and CDR2 FQNNGV. The germline V and J ends were trimmed by 11 bases and 4 bases, with 15 bases remaining between them. The CDR3 consists of 13 residues. In DNA form, the CDR3 reads TGTGCCTCTACGGAGTCGTCATACAATGAGCAGTTCTTC. It translates to CASTESSYNEQFF.

The chain joins TRBV9 to TRBJ2-7, with 11 nucleotides matching TRBD1. V trimming: 4 bases; J trimming: 1 base; junction bases outside the gene matches: 4. In germline, CDR1 is SGDLS, CDR2 YYNGEE. CDR3 length: 15 amino acids. CDR3 in amino acids: CASSPGTGGSYEQYF. The CDR3 nucleotides read TGTGCCAGCAGCCCCGGGACAGGGGGGTCCTACGAGCAGTACTTC.

This rearrangement joins TRBV9 to TRBJ2-7, with TRBD2 as a possible D gene (6 bases). Between the trimmed V and J ends, which lost 7 bases and 7 bases, there was a span of 21 bases. Germline assignment: CDR1 SGDLS and CDR2 YYNGEE. This CDR3 spans 14 amino acids. CDR3 in amino acids: CASGPGTDGGEQYF. The CDR3 DNA follows: TGTGCCAGCGGACCCGGGACCGACGGAGGGGAGCAGTACTTC.

In this sample, this clone turned up a few times. As DNA, the CDR3 is TGTGCCAGTACTCCCCTTGACAGGGACACCGGGGAGCTGTTTTTT. Translated: CASTPLDRDTGELFF. The J gene is TRBJ2-2, the V gene TRBV19, with 7 bases matching TRBD1. Trimming took 7 bases from V and 3 from J; bases not matched to a gene: 8. The CDR3 loop spans 15 amino acids. Germline assignment: CDR1 LNHDA and CDR2 SQIVND (reference sequence).

This sequence joins TRBV19 and TRBJ2-5; a weak D match, TRBD1 (5 bases). Trimming removed 8 bases at V and 4 bases at J, with 14 bases between. The CDR3 is 13 residues long. Germline CDR1 and CDR2: LNHDA and SQIVND (reference sequence). Here the CDR3 DNA reads TGTGCCAGTTCGCAGGGCGCGCTAGAGACCCAGTACTTC. It is translated as CASSQGALETQYF.

CDR3 coding DNA: TGCAGCGTCCGTGGGCAGGGAACATCCTACGAGCAGTACTTC. Encoded protein: CSVRGQGTSYEQYF. The chain links TRBV29-1 to TRBJ2-7; perhaps TRBD1 as D (5 bases). The CDR3 is 14 amino acids. Germline V gives CDR1 SQVTM, CDR2 ANQGSEA. V lost 6 bases and J lost 1, with 16 bases in between.

V usage is TRBV2 and J usage is TRBJ2-1; 12 bases fit TRBD1. Trimming removed 6 bases from V and 7 bases from J; junction bases left unmatched: 1. The CDR3 is made up of 13 amino acids. Germline V gives CDR1 SNHLY, CDR2 FYNNEI. The DNA of the CDR3 is TGTGCCAGCAGGGGACAGGGGGCTAATGAGCAGTTCTTC. Protein: CASRGQGANEQFF.

V gene TRBV27 combines with J gene TRBJ2-2, with D tentatively TRBD1 (6 bases). Germline assignment: CDR1 MNHEY and CDR2 SMNVEV (reference sequence). The CDR3 spans 14 residues. The V and J ends lost 4 bases and 2 bases respectively, with 8 bases between them. The CDR3 region is CASSSQGNTGELFF. Here the CDR3 DNA reads TGTGCCAGCAGTTCACAGGGAAACACCGGGGAGCTGTTTTTT.

The chain is built from TRBV2 and TRBJ2-1, with D possibly being TRBD2 (5 bases). CDR3 length: 14 residues. The V and J ends lost 7 bases and 6 bases respectively, with 16 bases between them. Germline-derived CDR1 and CDR2 are SNHLY and FYNNEI. The CDR3 is CASNPLLRANEQFF. CDR3 nucleotide sequence: TGTGCCAGCAACCCTCTCTTGAGGGCCAATGAGCAGTTCTTC.

This chain links TRBV27 with TRBJ1-1; the D is unclear. The CDR3 length is 12 residues. The germline V gene encodes CDR1 MNHEY and CDR2 SMNVEV (reference sequence). V gave up 6 bases and J gave up 10 bases, with 15 bases separating them. The CDR3 protein is CASRLTSGLAFF. CDR3 nucleotide sequence: TGTGCCAGCAGATTGACATCGGGATTAGCTTTCTTT.

V is TRBV19 and J is TRBJ1-5, with D possibly being TRBD1 (6 bases). The CDR3 totals 18 residues. Germline V gives CDR1 LNHDA, CDR2 SQIVND (reference sequence). Trimming took 3 bases from V and 1 from J, leaving 19 bases between them. The CDR3 region is CASSIGGGGALSNQPQHF. CDR3 DNA sequence: TGTGCCAGTAGTATTGGTGGGGGGGGCGCGTTGAGCAATCAGCCCCAGCATTTT.

The chain has TRBV7-6 and TRBJ2-1, with a weak D call TRBD2 (6 bases). This CDR3 region has 15 residues. Between the trimmed V and J ends, which lost 5 bases and 8 bases, there was a span of 19 bases. CDR1 is SGHVS, CDR2 FNYEAQ, per germline. The CDR3 DNA sequence: TGTGCCAGCAGCCCATTCCCCCGGGAGCAGTATGAGCAGTTCTTC. Its translation is CASSPFPREQYEQFF.

This chain connects TRBV4-1 to TRBJ1-3; 9 nucleotides match TRBD1. This CDR3 contains 17 residues. Germline V lookup: CDR1 MGHRA, CDR2 YSYEKL. With V trimmed by 3 bases and J by 3 bases, 9 bases remained unmatched. The CDR3 loop reads CASSHPEQGARGNTIYF. DNA for the CDR3: TGCGCCAGCAGCCACCCAGAACAGGGGGCTCGTGGAAACACCATATATTTT.

The DNA for the CDR3 is TGTGCCAGCAGCTTGGTAGGTAGCAGACCTTTGGCAGATACGCAGTATTTT. The encoded protein is CASSLVGSRPLADTQYF. The J gene is TRBJ2-3, the V gene TRBV5-4; D not resolved. V shed 0 bases and J shed 4 bases, with 18 bases lying between them. The CDR3 sequence is 17 residues long. The germline V gene has CDR1 SGHNT and CDR2 YYREEE (reference sequence).

This clone was counted a few times. The chain combines TRBV4-1 with TRBJ1-2; 8 bases are a match to TRBD1. CDR1 and CDR2 (germline): MGHRA, YSYEKL. Trimming cost V 1 base and J 2 bases; bases outside gene matches: 6. The CDR3 has 16 amino acids. The CDR3 DNA reads TGCGCCAGCAGCCAAGTTGTGACAGGGGCGAACTATGGCTACACCTTC. It specifies CASSQVVTGANYGYTF.

This clone has only one observation. At one of its ends the junction is not consistent with the germline gene, which may arise from a read error. This chain links TRBV6-4 with TRBJ2-5; tentatively, D is TRBD1 (5 bases). Germline CDR1 and CDR2: MRHNA and SNTAGT. CDR3 size: 14 residues. CDR3 in amino acids: CASSEGQAQGTQYF. The CDR3 nucleotides are TGTGCCAGCAGTGAAGGACAAGCCCAAGGGACCCAGTACTTC.

This clone was counted once. This rearrangement joins TRBV19 to TRBJ1-2; D perhaps matches TRBD1 (5 bases). The CDR3 contains 16 residues. Germline CDR1 and CDR2: LNHDA and SQIVND (reference sequence). Trimming stripped 2 bases from V and 14 bases from J, with 27 bases between. The CDR3 coding sequence is TGTGCCAGTAGTATAACGGGGGGTCTAACCGGGACTGATAGAACCTTC. Its translation is CASSITGGLTGTDRTF.

The chain is built from TRBV28 and TRBJ2-6, with 9 bases lining up with TRBD1. Germline loops: CDR1 MDHEN, CDR2 SYDVKM. The J segment lost 7 bases and the V segment lost 7 bases, leaving 11 bases of the junction unmatched. This CDR3 comprises 16 residues. For the CDR3, the DNA is TGTGCCAGCAAGACAGGGGGGGAATTAGGAGCCAACGTCCTGACTTTC. This sequence encodes CASKTGGELGANVLTF.

This sequence joins TRBV28 and TRBJ2-4, with TRBD1 as a possible D gene (7 bases). The CDR3 runs to 13 residues. V was shortened by 5 bases and J by 3 bases, with 8 bases between the two germline ends. The germline CDR1 and CDR2 sequences are MDHEN and SYDVKM. The DNA for the CDR3 is TGTGCCAGCAGTCAGGGGGGCAAAAACATTCAGTACTTC. Encoded protein: CASSQGGKNIQYF.

The J gene is TRBJ2-1, the V gene TRBV28; D is unclear. CDR1 is MDHEN and CDR2 is SYDVKM in the germline V gene. V was cut by 3 bases and J by 5 bases, with 5 bases left in between. The CDR3 totals 12 residues. Here the CDR3 reads CASSFSDNEQFF. The CDR3 nucleotides are TGTGCCAGCAGTTTTTCCGACAATGAGCAGTTCTTC.

The V and J genes are TRBV19 and TRBJ2-3, with TRBD2 identical over 12 bases. The CDR3 is 16 residues long. V shed 6 bases and J 2 bases; nucleotides not matched to a gene: 6. Germline V CDR1 and CDR2: LNHDA, SQIVND (reference sequence). CDR3 nucleotide sequence: TGTGCCAGTAGCCGCGGACTAGCGGGACTCACAGATACGCAGTATTTT. Protein sequence: CASSRGLAGLTDTQYF.